What follows is one TCR beta chain and its context. The target antigen is unknown. One entry per CDR3 protein, called by TCRdb with MiXCR from the 5' RACE reads. Altogether 1.5 million or so distinct CDR3 sequences are present, under 35% being singletons, with the ten largest covering under 0.35%. All donors were healthy, and all were Caucasian. The trim removed 4 bases at V and 2 bases at J, leaving 5 bases unmatched. CDR1 is SGHAT, CDR2 FQNNGV, per germline. The CDR3 consists of 14 residues. The data belong to a study of identical twins. Overall study findings and caveats: A lower insertion count was a feature of abundant cord blood beta clonotypes, with no such feature in memory repertoires. The study drew conclusions from cross-sectional statistical analysis, not from following the same donors. Models underestimated out-of-frame TCR alpha sharing in monozygotic twins.

V and J are TRBV11-2 and TRBJ2-7, with TRBD1 matching over 7 bases. This receptor was identified in a newborn girl in good health. The sample comprised cord blood. CDR3 DNA sequence: TGTGCCAGCAGCTCGGACAGGTCCACCTACGAGCAGTACTTC. This gives the protein CASSSDRSTYEQYF.